The 2 T cell receptor beta chains reported below all come from one sample, sequenced in a study of shared clonotypes between healthy human individuals. Using immunoSEQ multiplex PCR, the repertoire was profiled, and TCRdb retains in-frame clones only, with some absent. The sample has hundreds of thousands of clones, around 96% seen once. CD45RO-negative, CCR7-positively selected cells formed the naive CD8 fraction, excluding terminally differentiated effector memory CD45RA+ cells. Specimen: naive CD8+ T cells sorted from blood. These receptors came from a man aged 25-45 years in good health.

Note on this clone: The same CDR3 is also encoded by other DNA sequences in this sample. The chain carries TRBV27 and TRBJ2-2, with 7 bases fitting TRBD2. This CDR3 is 15 amino acids long. V shed 3 bases and J 0 bases; nucleotides not matched to a gene: 1. The germline gives CDR1 MNHEY, CDR2 SMNVEV (reference sequence). The CDR3 loop reads CASSFLAANTGELFF. CDR3 nucleotides: TGTGCCAGCAGTTTCCTAGCGGCGAACACCGGGGAGCTGTTTTTT.

The chain joins TRBV5-6 to TRBJ2-5; no clear D. V lost 0 bases, J lost 1 base, and 4 bases lay in between. There are 13 residues in the CDR3. Germline V gene data show CDR1 as SGHDT and CDR2 as YYEEEE. Here the CDR3 DNA reads TGTGCCAGCAGCTTGGCAATCCAAGAGACCCAGTACTTC. Protein: CASSLAIQETQYF. The whole variable domain, filled in from reference TRBV5-6 and TRBJ2-5, reads DAGVTQSPTHLIKTRGQQVTLRCSPKSGHDTVSWYQQALGQGPQFIFQYYEEEERQRGNFPDRFSGHQFPNYSSELNVNALLLGDSALYLCASSLAIQETQYFGPGTRLLVL.